A single sample is the source of the 21 T cell receptor beta chains below, sequenced in a study of blood T cell repertoires in COVID-19. Some clones are missing from TCRdb's copy, which holds only in-frame ones; the method was immunoSEQ multiplex PCR. The profile covers around 200,000 clones, with approximately 87% appearing a single time and around 2.5% taken by the ten largest. What was sequenced was peripheral blood. Receptor source: a man aged 40-49 years with active or convalescent COVID-19.

The chain couples TRBV6-4 to TRBJ2-2; 11 nucleotides align to TRBD2. This CDR3 has 17 amino acids. Germline V gene data show CDR1 as MRHNA and CDR2 as SNTAGT. The ends lost 6 bases at V and 3 bases at J; junction bases unmatched: 9. CDR3 loop: CASSPRAGLADTGELFF. The CDR3 DNA follows: TGTGCCAGCAGCCCCCGGGCGGGACTAGCGGACACCGGGGAGCTGTTTTTT.

The V and J genes are TRBV11-2 and TRBJ1-1; D might be TRBD1 (5 bases). Trimming pared 3 bases from V and 2 bases from J, leaving 13 bases between. CDR3 length equals 15 residues. The germline V gene has CDR1 SGHAT and CDR2 FQNNGV. In DNA, the CDR3 is TGTGCCAGCAGCTTTCCGGTGGGGGGTAACACTGAAGCTTTCTTT. Its protein product is CASSFPVGGNTEAFF.

This sequence joins TRBV20-1 and TRBJ1-2, with unresolved D. This CDR3 has 12 residues. CDR1 and CDR2 from the germline V gene are DFQATT and SNEGSKA (reference sequence). Trimming left V 3 bases short and J 4 bases short, with 9 bases between. As DNA, the CDR3 is TGCAGTGCTAGTGCTAAACCCTATGGCTACACCTTC. Residues: CSASAKPYGYTF.

The CDR3 spells CASSGRLTGVYEQYF. Here the CDR3 DNA reads TGTGCCAGCAGCGGTAGGCTGACAGGGGTGTACGAGCAGTACTTC. The chain combines TRBV5-8 with TRBJ2-7; 8 bases are a match to TRBD1. CDR1 and CDR2 from the germline V gene are SGHTS and YDEGEE. This CDR3 comprises 15 residues. V lost 4 bases, J lost 4 bases, and 10 bases stayed unmatched. The variable domain in full, with the rest retrieved from reference TRBV5-8 and TRBJ2-7, is EAGVTQSPTHLIKTRGQQATLRCSPISGHTSVYWYQQALGLGLQFLLWYDEGEERNRGNFPPRFSGRQFPNYSSELNVNALELEDSALYLCASSGRLTGVYEQYFGPGTRLTVT.

The chain employs TRBV27 and TRBJ1-5, with a weak D call TRBD1 (5 bases). V was shortened by 2 bases and J by 0 bases, with 11 bases between the two germline ends. This CDR3 contains 16 residues. Germline values: CDR1 MNHEY, CDR2 SMNVEV (reference sequence). In DNA form, the CDR3 reads TGTGCCAGCAGTTTAGGGAGGGGATATAGCAATCAGCCCCAGCATTTT. Protein: CASSLGRGYSNQPQHF.

The J gene is TRBJ1-3, the V gene TRBV5-6; D uncertain. Germline V gene lookup returns CDR1 SGHDT and CDR2 YYEEEE. V lost 3 bases and J 1 base, leaving 14 bases between the germline ends. CDR3 size: 16 residues. CDR3 amino acids: CASSWRAQDSGNTIYF. Written as DNA, the CDR3 is TGTGCCAGCAGCTGGAGGGCTCAGGATTCTGGAAACACCATATATTTT.

This chain uses TRBV6-5 with TRBJ1-2; weak D call: TRBD1 (6 bases). CDR3 length: 14 residues. The V gene lost 5 bases and the J gene lost 4 bases, with 14 bases spanning the gap. The germline V gene has CDR1 MNHEY and CDR2 SVGAGI. The CDR3 nucleotides are TGTGCCAGCAGTAAGACAGGAGCGACCTATGGCTACACCTTC. Translated: CASSKTGATYGYTF.

The genes are TRBV21-1 and TRBJ2-3; the table's D gene call, TRBD1, was not cross checked with the DNA. TRBV21-1 is given as a pseudogene. The CDR3 consists of 13 residues. The CDR3 nucleotides are TGTGCCAGCAGCAAAGGACAGTCAGATACGCAGTATTTT. Amino acids: CASSKGQSDTQYF.

This clone has only a few counts. The chain recombines TRBV7-2 with TRBJ2-3, with TRBD1 as a possible D gene (5 bases). Trimming left V 9 bases short and J 0 bases short, with 10 bases between. The germline V gene encodes CDR1 SGHTA and CDR2 FQGNSA. The CDR3 spans 13 residues. The CDR3 DNA is TGTGCCAGTGGTCAGGGTAGCACAGATACGCAGTATTTT. This sequence encodes CASGQGSTDTQYF.

The rearrangement uses TRBV6-1 and TRBJ1-5; 7 nucleotides match TRBD1. The CDR3 runs to 19 residues. J gave up 4 bases and V 2 bases, and 17 bases lay outside the gene matches. Germline CDR1 and CDR2: MNHNS and SASEGT. CDR3 coding DNA: TGTGCCAGCAGTGAATCGGTTGTCGTCTTAGGGGGCTCAAATCAGCCCCAGCATTTT. Its translation: CASSESVVVLGGSNQPQHF.

CDR3 nucleotides: TGTGCCAGCAGTTTATTTTCTCACTCCGGAGATACGCAGTATTTT. Amino acid sequence: CASSLFSHSGDTQYF. This chain connects TRBV28 to TRBJ2-3; D gene ambiguous. This CDR3 region has 15 residues. Germline V gene data show CDR1 as MDHEN and CDR2 as SYDVKM. The V end was cut by 1 base, the J end by 5 bases, with 13 bases between.

The rearrangement joins TRBV4-2 to TRBJ2-2; D is unclear. In germline, CDR1 is LGHNA, CDR2 YNFKEQ. The CDR3 runs to 14 residues. Trimming shortened V by 0 bases and J by 5 bases, and 7 bases separated the two germline ends. CDR3 residues: CASSQEARTGELFF. The DNA for the CDR3 is TGTGCCAGCAGCCAAGAAGCTCGTACCGGGGAGCTGTTTTTT.

The chain combines TRBV4-1 with TRBJ1-5; possible D gene TRBD1, 5 bases. V was clipped by 1 base and J by 0 bases, with 13 bases between them. The CDR3 is made up of 17 amino acids. CDR1 MGHRA and CDR2 YSYEKL come from the germline V gene. The CDR3 nucleotides are TGCGCCAGCAGCCAAGGGCGCGGGGGGGATAGCAATCAGCCCCAGCATTTT. As protein: CASSQGRGGDSNQPQHF.

The chain employs TRBV12-3 or TRBV12-4 and TRBJ1-1; no clear D gene. The CDR3 runs to 13 residues. Deletions cut 4 bases from V and 0 bases from J, with 6 bases between. CDR3 nucleotide sequence: TGTGCCAGCAGTTACAACCTGAACACTGAAGCTTTCTTT. Translated: CASSYNLNTEAFF.

V is TRBV28 and J is TRBJ1-2; 10 nucleotides align to TRBD1. This CDR3 spans 15 amino acids. The J segment lost 4 bases and the V segment lost 7 bases, leaving 9 bases of the junction unmatched. CDR1 MDHEN and CDR2 SYDVKM come from the germline V gene. The DNA for the CDR3 is TGTGCCAGCATTGAAAGAGGACAGGGGGGCTATGGCTACACCTTC. Translation: CASIERGQGGYGYTF.

This clone came up a few times. The chain employs TRBV11-1 and TRBJ2-3, with 7 bases fitting TRBD1. The CDR3 has 14 amino acids. Germline loops: CDR1 SGHAT, CDR2 FQDESV (reference sequence). V shed 5 bases, J shed 8 bases, and the junction held 10 bases outside the gene matches. CDR3 DNA sequence: TGTGCCAGCAGCCCGGGACAGAGGGTCGGTACGCAGTATTTT. Protein sequence: CASSPGQRVGTQYF.

This chain uses TRBV7-6 with TRBJ1-3, with D perhaps TRBD1 (6 bases). The ends were cut back, 6 bases at V and 4 bases at J, with 13 bases in the middle. This CDR3 has 14 amino acids. From germline, CDR1 is SGHVS and CDR2 FNYEAQ. The CDR3 loop reads CASRKAGAGNTIYF. The CDR3 DNA reads TGTGCCAGCAGGAAGGCAGGGGCAGGAAACACCATATATTTT.

The chain uses TRBV11-2 and TRBJ1-1; 9 nucleotides match TRBD1. Per the germline V gene, CDR1 is SGHAT and CDR2 is FQNNGV. The V segment lost 3 bases and the J segment 5 bases; nucleotides outside the gene matches: 7. The CDR3 runs to 15 residues. The CDR3 coding sequence is TGTGCCAGCAGCTTTGAGGACAGGGGAAGGACTGAAGCTTTCTTT. Translated: CASSFEDRGRTEAFF.

This chain joins TRBV9 and TRBJ1-4; 12 bases agree with TRBD1. Germline-derived CDR1 and CDR2 are SGDLS and YYNGEE. The CDR3 has 18 residues. The V gene end was trimmed by 3 bases and the J gene end by 5 bases; junction bases not matched to a gene: 11. CDR3 region: CASSATGQGATGNEKLFF. In nucleotides, the CDR3 is TGTGCCAGCAGCGCTACGGGACAGGGGGCTACCGGGAATGAAAAACTGTTTTTT.

The chain employs TRBV2 and TRBJ2-5; possible D gene TRBD2, 5 bases. Germline V gene data show CDR1 as SNHLY and CDR2 as FYNNEI. The CDR3 runs 14 residues. V lost 7 bases, J lost 5 bases, and 17 bases lay in between. CDR3 nucleotide sequence: TGTGCCAGCACACGGGCCTTACCGGGGGAGACCCAGTACTTC. This sequence encodes CASTRALPGETQYF.

This chain connects TRBV28 to TRBJ1-6, with TRBD1 matching over 10 bases. Trimming cost V 7 bases and J 6 bases; bases outside gene matches: 3. The V gene's germline CDR1 is MDHEN and CDR2 SYDVKM. This CDR3 comprises 14 residues. CDR3 sequence: CASKRDRGNSPLHF. CDR3 bases: TGTGCCAGCAAAAGGGACAGGGGTAATTCACCCCTCCACTTT.